This T cell receptor beta chain was identified in a study of blood T cell repertoires in COVID-19. Study-wide background: Sample material is recorded as cDNA or gDNA derived from T cells, B-cell-depleted T cells, or PBMCs.

The protocol was immunoSEQ multiplex PCR, while the TCRdb copy is restricted to in-frame clones and leaves out a portion. The table has around 160,000 clones, 78% seen once. Sequenced: peripheral blood. This clonotype was obtained from a woman older than 75 with acute or convalescent COVID-19.

The CDR3 sequence: CASSLGTTGRQFF. CDR3 in DNA: TGCGCCAGCAGCTTAGGGACCACAGGGCGGCAGTTCTTC. The rearrangement joins TRBV5-1 to TRBJ2-1, with a weak D call TRBD1 (6 bases). CDR1 is SGHRS and CDR2 is YFSETQ in the germline V gene. This CDR3 is built from 13 residues. V dropped 2 bases and J dropped 12 bases, with 15 bases sitting between them.